This T cell receptor (beta chain) was recorded in a study of blood T cell repertoires in COVID-19. Overall study: There were acute and convalescent COVID-19 samples, and they came from the United States, Italy and Spain. The cDNA or gDNA used as material had been derived from T cells, B-cell-depleted T cells, or PBMCs.

Original processing notes: From reference gene primer amplification, estimates of nucleated cell counts were derived. Sequencing used immunoSEQ multiplex PCR; TCRdb keeps in-frame clones, though not all of them. V, J and clone size reflect that table, while D and trimming were determined from the DNA. The table lists approximately 240,000 clones, 88% of them singletons. The length of the CDR3 is 14 residues. Germline V gene data show CDR1 as MDHEN and CDR2 as SYDVKM. Trimming took off 8 bases at V and 0 bases at J, with 10 bases between the two ends. The sequencing input was peripheral blood. The V call is TRBV28, the J call TRBJ2-2; TRBD1 might be the D (5 bases). This sequence was found in a woman aged 40 to 50 who had recovered from COVID-19. The CDR3 DNA reads TGTGCCAGCCGTAAGGGGACGAACACCGGGGAGCTGTTTTTT. Its translation: CASRKGTNTGELFF.